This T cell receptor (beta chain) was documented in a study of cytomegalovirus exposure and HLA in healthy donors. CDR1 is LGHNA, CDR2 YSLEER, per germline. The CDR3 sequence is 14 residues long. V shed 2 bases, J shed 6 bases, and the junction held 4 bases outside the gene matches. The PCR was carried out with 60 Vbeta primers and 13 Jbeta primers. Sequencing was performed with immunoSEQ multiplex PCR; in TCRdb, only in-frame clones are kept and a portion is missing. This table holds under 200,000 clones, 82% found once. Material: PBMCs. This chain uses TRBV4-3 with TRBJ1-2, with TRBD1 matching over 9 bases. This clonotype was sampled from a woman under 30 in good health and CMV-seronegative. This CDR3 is CASSQPGQGHGYTF. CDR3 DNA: TGCGCCAGCAGCCAACCGGGACAGGGACATGGCTACACCTTC.